The 27 T cell receptor beta chains presented below share a single source sample, sequenced in a study of T cells in Graves' hyperthyroidism and ophthalmopathy. The investigators amplified TCR beta CDR3 regions from RNA transcripts. The HTBI set primed first-round TCR CDR3 RT-PCR. TCRdb reanalysed the multiplex PCR reads using MiXCR and keeps one entry per CDR3 protein. The sample lists around 580,000 distinct CDR3 sequences; approximately 16% were seen once. Sequencing used blood. These TCRs come from a woman aged 18-35 years with Graves' hyperthyroidism.

In its sample, this clonotype was seen many times. V is TRBV18 and J is TRBJ1-1, with a tentative D call TRBD1 (5 bases). The CDR3 loop spans 15 amino acids. Germline V gives CDR1 KGHSH, CDR2 LQKENI. Trimming cost V 4 bases and J 4 bases, with 16 bases left between them. The CDR3 coding sequence is TGTGCCAGCTCACTAGACGGGGGAGGAATCACTGAAGCTTTCTTT. Amino acid sequence: CASSLDGGGITEAFF.

This clonotype has only a few counts. CDR3 coding DNA: TGTGCCAGTAGTAGGCTGACTAGCGGGAGTGATGAGCAGTTCTTC. It encodes CASSRLTSGSDEQFF. The chain links TRBV19 to TRBJ2-1; TRBD2 aligns across 12 bases. The J segment lost 8 bases and the V segment lost 4 bases, leaving 6 bases of the junction unmatched. This CDR3 contains 15 residues. In germline, CDR1 is LNHDA, CDR2 SQIVND (reference sequence).

This clonotype was detected only a few times. The CDR3 here is CASSLGALLDGYTF. CDR3 coding DNA: TGTGCCAGCAGCTTAGGTGCACTGTTAGATGGCTACACCTTC. The chain couples TRBV7-8 to TRBJ1-2; D is unclear. Trimming removed 1 base from V and 6 bases from J, with 12 bases in between. The CDR3 has 14 residues. Germline CDR1 SGHVS, CDR2 FQNEAQ.

This clonotype was counted only a few times. V usage is TRBV10-3 and J usage is TRBJ2-2; 9 bases match TRBD2. Germline CDR1 reads ENHRY; CDR2 reads SYGVKD. J lost 6 bases, V lost 0 bases, and 8 bases had no gene match. The CDR3 totals 17 residues. In DNA, the CDR3 is TGTGCCATCAGTGAGTCGGGCGGGAGGGCCGGACCCGGGGAGCTGTTTTTT. This gives the protein CAISESGGRAGPGELFF.

This clonotype was seen a few times. The rearrangement uses TRBV29-1 and TRBJ2-7, with D tentatively TRBD1 (6 bases). In germline, CDR1 is SQVTM, CDR2 ANQGSEA. The CDR3 has 17 residues. The V gene lost 4 bases and the J gene lost 0 bases, with 22 bases spanning the gap. CDR3 DNA sequence: TGCAGCGTTGTCACCCGGCAGGGGATTCATAGCTCCTACGAGCAGTACTTC. Protein product: CSVVTRQGIHSSYEQYF.

The rearrangement links TRBV6-1 to TRBJ2-1; 10 bases agree with TRBD2. This CDR3 has 15 residues. Germline CDR1 MNHNS, CDR2 SASEGT. V was pared by 6 bases and J by 4 bases, with 6 bases of the junction left unmatched. The CDR3 nucleotides read TGTGCCAGCAGCCTGGCAGCGGGGGGGTACAATGAGCAGTTCTTC. This translates into CASSLAAGGYNEQFF.

In this sample, this clonotype turned up many times. The genes are TRBV5-8 and TRBJ1-1, with D perhaps TRBD1 (6 bases). V lost 0 bases to trimming and J lost 4 bases, with 13 bases between them. From germline, CDR1 is SGHTS and CDR2 YDEGEE. This CDR3 region has 15 residues. CDR3 in DNA: TGTGCCAGCAGCTTGGTTCAGGGGCCTGGCACTGAAGCTTTCTTT. The encoded protein is CASSLVQGPGTEAFF.

This clonotype was detected a few times. The chain carries TRBV29-1 and TRBJ2-3, with D maybe TRBD2 (6 bases). The germline V gene encodes CDR1 SQVTM and CDR2 ANQGSEA. The length of the CDR3 is 20 residues. V gave up 3 bases and J gave up 2 bases, with 30 bases separating them. DNA for the CDR3: TGCAGCGTTGATAAGGGGTCGCACACCCCACTTAGCGGATACACAGATACGCAGTATTTT. It encodes CSVDKGSHTPLSGYTDTQYF.

This clonotype has ten or more counts. The genes are TRBV6-2 or TRBV6-3 and TRBJ2-7, with 9 bases fitting TRBD1. Germline V gene lookup returns CDR1 MNHEY and CDR2 SVGEGT. CDR3 length: 14 residues. The ends lost 7 bases at V and 2 bases at J; junction bases unmatched: 6. CDR3 residues: CASMGTGGTYEQYF. As DNA, the CDR3 is TGTGCCAGCATGGGCACAGGGGGCACCTACGAGCAGTACTTC.

The chain has TRBV7-9 and TRBJ1-6, with D maybe TRBD1 (6 bases). CDR3 size: 15 residues. Trimming removed 0 bases from V and 7 bases from J, with 10 bases in between. The V gene's germline CDR1 is SEHNR and CDR2 FQNEAQ (reference sequence). The CDR3: CASSLALGQNSPLHF. CDR3 DNA sequence: TGTGCCAGCAGCTTAGCGCTCGGACAGAATTCACCCCTCCACTTT.

This clonotype came up many times. This chain uses TRBV28 with TRBJ2-1; either TRBD1 or TRBD2 may supply D (5 bases each). CDR1 is MDHEN, CDR2 SYDVKM, per germline. Trimming took 6 bases from V and 2 from J, leaving 17 bases between them. The CDR3 has 16 residues. The DNA for the CDR3 is TGTGCCAGCAGCCCAAATCATTGGGGGACCTACAATGAGCAGTTCTTC. Translation: CASSPNHWGTYNEQFF.

J is TRBJ2-7 and V is TRBV5-1, with D perhaps given as TRBD1 or TRBD2 (5 bases each). V was clipped by 0 bases and J by 1 base, with 11 bases between them. Germline-derived CDR1 and CDR2 are SGHRS and YFSETQ. This CDR3 region has 15 residues. Written as DNA, the CDR3 is TGCGCCAGCAGCTTGGCCGGGGCAGGTTCCTACGAGCAGTACTTC. Residues: CASSLAGAGSYEQYF.

This clonotype was seen many times. The chain is built from TRBV20-1 and TRBJ1-5, with 7 positions matching TRBD1. The CDR3 is 14 residues long. CDR1 and CDR2 (germline): DFQATT, SNEGSKA (reference sequence). V was pared by 1 base and J by 8 bases, with 8 bases of the junction left unmatched. The CDR3 sequence is CSARAGTEVEPQHF. DNA of the CDR3: TGCAGTGCTAGAGCCGGGACAGAAGTGGAGCCCCAGCATTTT.

Ten or more counts support this clonotype. The gene calls are TRBV7-2 and TRBJ2-1, with 12 bases aligning to TRBD2. CDR1 and CDR2 (germline): SGHTA, FQGNSA. This CDR3 comprises 16 residues. J lost 2 bases, V lost 5 bases, and 4 bases had no gene match. The CDR3 sequence is CASSRTSGTTYNEQFF. The CDR3 bases are TGTGCCAGCAGCCGGACTAGCGGGACCACCTACAATGAGCAGTTCTTC.

The chain links TRBV12-3 or TRBV12-4 to TRBJ1-2, with 10 positions matching TRBD1. Trimming at V came to 4 bases and at J to 5 bases, leaving 7 bases not matched to a gene. This CDR3 spans 15 amino acids. Here the CDR3 DNA reads TGTGCCAGCAGTTCAAGGGACAGGGGCGTTTATGGCTACACCTTC. It is translated as CASSSRDRGVYGYTF.

This clonotype was seen more than once but under ten times. This chain connects TRBV7-9 to TRBJ2-7; TRBD1 matches 8 bases. Germline CDR1 reads SEHNR; CDR2 reads FQNEAQ (reference sequence). The CDR3 totals 12 residues. The junction had 2 bases not matched to a gene; V was cut back by 8 bases and J by 2 bases. In DNA form, the CDR3 reads TGTGCCAGCGGACAGGGTCCCTACGAGCAGTACTTC. Its translation is CASGQGPYEQYF.

This clonotype was observed at least ten times. V and J are TRBV30 and TRBJ2-7; 11 nucleotides line up with TRBD2. Trimming at V came to 5 bases and at J to 4 bases, leaving 4 bases not matched to a gene. From germline, CDR1 is GTSNPN and CDR2 SVGIG (reference sequence). CDR3 length: 13 amino acids. CDR3 sequence (DNA): TGTGCCTGGGGGACTAGCGGAGTTTACGAGCAGTACTTC. Translation gives CAWGTSGVYEQYF. Full variable domain (missing parts from reference TRBV30 and TRBJ2-7): SQTIHQWPATLVQPVGSPLSLECTVEGTSNPNLYWYRQAAGRGLQLLFYSVGIGQISSEVPQNLSASRPQDRQFILSSKKLLLSDSGFYLCAWGTSGVYEQYFGPGTRLTVT.

This clonotype has a handful of counts. This chain connects TRBV7-2 to TRBJ2-7, with D possibly being TRBD1 or TRBD2 (6 bases each). The CDR3 has 15 amino acids. CDR1 SGHTA and CDR2 FQGNSA come from the germline V gene. V lost 5 bases and J 2 bases, leaving 16 bases between the germline ends. The CDR3 sequence: CASSGGGGWTYEQYF. Written as DNA, the CDR3 is TGTGCCAGCAGCGGGGGCGGAGGGTGGACCTACGAGCAGTACTTC.

The table lists this clonotype with a few counts. The chain couples TRBV12-3 or TRBV12-4 to TRBJ2-5; the D call may be TRBD1 or TRBD2 (5 bases each). V gave up 10 bases and J gave up 4 bases, with 19 bases separating them. The CDR3 contains 14 residues. The CDR3 is CANSHKGTGETQYF. The CDR3 DNA is TGTGCCAACAGCCACAAGGGGACGGGAGAGACCCAGTACTTC.

The genes are TRBV7-9 and TRBJ1-3; a weak D match, TRBD1 (5 bases). The germline V gene has CDR1 SEHNR and CDR2 FQNEAQ (reference sequence). Trimming left V 8 bases short and J 4 bases short, with 12 bases between. This CDR3 has 13 amino acids. CDR3 residues: CASGFGTGNTIYF. CDR3 coding DNA: TGTGCCAGCGGGTTCGGGACCGGAAACACCATATATTTT.

Ten or more counts support this clonotype. The CDR3, as DNA: TGTGCCAGCAGCTTAGCGCTCAGGGTTGGAAACACCATATATTTT. As protein: CASSLALRVGNTIYF. The chain has TRBV7-2 and TRBJ1-3; perhaps TRBD1 as D (5 bases). Germline V gene lookup returns CDR1 SGHTA and CDR2 FQGNSA. V lost 0 bases, J lost 3 bases, and 9 bases lay in between. This CDR3 is built from 15 residues. The full variable domain, its missing parts supplied by reference TRBV7-2 and TRBJ1-3, is GAGVSQSPSNKVTEKGKDVELRCDPISGHTALYWYRQSLGQGLEFLIYFQGNSAPDKSGLPSDRFSAERTGGSVSTLTIQRTQQEDSAVYLCASSLALRVGNTIYFGEGSWLTVV.

The chain recombines TRBV3-1 with TRBJ1-6, with a weak D call TRBD1 (5 bases). V shed 7 bases and J shed 7 bases, with 11 bases lying between them. This CDR3 is built from 13 residues. Germline loops: CDR1 LGHDT, CDR2 YNNKEL (reference sequence). The CDR3 sequence is CASIGAPNSPLHF. CDR3 DNA sequence: TGTGCCAGCATAGGGGCCCCGAATTCACCCCTCCACTTT.

This clonotype was picked up many times. This sequence joins TRBV4-1 and TRBJ1-2; D is ambiguous. The CDR3 contains 16 residues. CDR1 is MGHRA and CDR2 is YSYEKL in the germline V gene. Trimming shortened V by 5 bases and J by 0 bases, and 16 bases separated the two germline ends. The CDR3 DNA reads TGCGCCAGCAGCTCGACTGGGCCCGGGACTAACTATGGCTACACCTTC. Translating gives CASSSTGPGTNYGYTF.

This clonotype was detected only a few times. The chain uses TRBV29-1 and TRBJ1-4, with 7 nucleotides matching TRBD1. The germline V gene has CDR1 SQVTM and CDR2 ANQGSEA. This CDR3 is 15 amino acids long. V lost 6 bases, J lost 0 bases, and 7 bases stayed unmatched. The CDR3 DNA is TGCAGCGTAGGGGACAGTGGGACAACTAATGAAAAACTGTTTTTT. Encoded protein: CSVGDSGTTNEKLFF.

This clonotype has a handful of counts. The chain couples TRBV19 to TRBJ2-7; 7 bases are shared with TRBD1. Trimming cost V 6 bases and J 4 bases; bases outside gene matches: 6. This CDR3 region has 13 residues. Germline V gives CDR1 LNHDA, CDR2 SQIVND (reference sequence). CDR3 loop: CASSRRGLYEQYF. DNA of the CDR3: TGTGCCAGTAGCAGAAGGGGGCTTTACGAGCAGTACTTC.

This clonotype came up many times. The V and J genes are TRBV27 and TRBJ2-5; 9 bases match TRBD2. This CDR3 is built from 13 residues. Trimming removed 8 bases from V and 2 bases from J; junction bases left unmatched: 3. Germline-derived CDR1 and CDR2 are MNHEY and SMNVEV (reference sequence). In DNA form, the CDR3 reads TGTGCCAGCCGGACTAGCGCTCAAGAGACCCAGTACTTC. It encodes CASRTSAQETQYF.

The chain has TRBV7-2 and TRBJ2-7; 9 bases line up with TRBD2. Looked up from germline, CDR1 is SGHTA and CDR2 is FQGNSA. V lost 2 bases, J lost 4 bases, and 6 bases stayed unmatched. The CDR3 runs 15 residues. The CDR3 spells CASSLMGLAPYEQYF. CDR3 nucleotides: TGTGCCAGCAGCTTAATGGGACTAGCTCCGTACGAGCAGTACTTC.